This T cell receptor beta chain was profiled in a study of spatial heterogeneity in lung cancer. Turning to the study itself: As counted in raw reads, each unique TCR and UMI combination appeared more than ten times on average. Regarding the study as a whole: Blood contained ubiquitous expanded tumor TCRs more at resection than at follow-up.

This clonotype came up many times. Its antigen is unknown. TCRdb re-called the 5' RACE reads through MiXCR, storing one row per CDR3 protein. Seen here are tens of thousands of distinct CDR3 sequences, 6.5% to 9.5% observed once, and the top ten hold 25% to 35%. The length of the CDR3 is 13 residues. Trimming took off 4 bases at V and 8 bases at J, with 14 bases between the two ends. Germline lookup yields CDR1 SNHLY and CDR2 FYNNEI. Time point denoted: sample taken at primary tumor resection. TCRs were sequenced from unsorted whole RNA of tumor, nontumor lung or PBMC. Samples were obtained from around 72 donors, all untreated early-stage non-small cell lung cancer patients.

The sample consisted of PBMCs, taken at surgery. The receptor was derived from a male donor with early-stage non-small cell lung cancer. The rearrangement uses TRBV2 and TRBJ1-2; no clear D. CDR3: CASSAEQRGGYTF. The CDR3 DNA follows: TGTGCCAGCAGTGCAGAACAGAGAGGGGGCTACACCTTC. Variable domain in full (rest from reference TRBV2 and TRBJ1-2): EPEVTQTPSHQVTQMGQEVILRCVPISNHLYFYWYRQILGQKVEFLVSFYNNEISEKSEIFDDQFSVERPDGSNFTLKIRSTKLEDSAMYFCASSAEQRGGYTFGSGTRLTVV.